This T cell receptor beta chain was obtained from a study of blood T cell repertoires in COVID-19. Produced via immunoSEQ multiplex PCR; TCRdb's table is partial and in-frame only. This sample yields around 190,000 clones, of which around 85% are seen a single time; about an eighth belongs to the top ten. The sequencing sample was made of peripheral blood. This receptor was taken from a woman aged 45-60 years with acute or convalescent COVID-19.

CDR3 nucleotides: TGCGCCAGCAGCCAAGAATGGCACACTAATGAAAAACTGTTTTTT. As protein: CASSQEWHTNEKLFF. The chain uses TRBV4-1 and TRBJ1-4; no firm D call. Germline CDR1 and CDR2: MGHRA and YSYEKL. This CDR3 region has 15 residues. V was shortened by 0 bases and J by 2 bases, with 7 bases between the two germline ends.